Below are 32 T cell receptor beta chains sequenced from a single sample in a study of Ad26.COV2.S vaccination and SARS-CoV-2 variants. Treatment defined: about 20 received Ad26.COV2.S at low or high dose, single or two shots; roughly five received placebo; per-sample allocation not given. Sampling was done on day 63 after the first vaccine or placebo injection. Sequenced by immunoSEQ multiplex PCR; TCRdb stores in-frame clones only, minus some. Of about 220,000 clones detected, roughly 88% appear once; the ten largest clones hold approximately 12%. This material consisted of peripheral blood, taken in a trial of Ad26.COV2.S vaccine versus placebo. All receptors derive from a person between 18 and 65 years old who received the Ad26.COV2.S COVID-19 vaccine or a placebo.

This clone was picked up one time. The V gene is TRBV6-5, the J gene TRBJ2-7; the match to TRBD1 covers 7 bases. Germline V gene sequence: CDR1 MNHEY, CDR2 SVGAGI. The CDR3 contains 15 residues. With 4 bases clipped from V and 4 bases from J, the junction kept 10 bases outside the gene matches. The CDR3 sequence: CASSSRTGPGYEQYF. The CDR3 coding sequence is TGTGCCAGCAGTTCCCGGACAGGTCCTGGTTACGAGCAGTACTTC.

The chain recombines TRBV24-1 with TRBJ2-2; D unresolved. Trimming cost V 1 base and J 7 bases, with 9 bases left between them. CDR3 length: 14 residues. CDR1 and CDR2 (germline): KGHDR, SFDVKD. The DNA for the CDR3 is TGTGCCACCAGTGATTTCCCGAATGGCGGGGAGCTGTTTTTT. Amino acid sequence: CATSDFPNGGELFF.

The chain links TRBV29-1 to TRBJ2-1, with 7 bases identical to TRBD2. Germline lookup yields CDR1 SQVTM and CDR2 ANQGSEA. J gave up 7 bases and V 8 bases, and 11 bases lay outside the gene matches. The CDR3 length is 13 residues. The CDR3 protein is CSSAGGGRNEQFF. CDR3 sequence (DNA): TGCAGCTCCGCCGGCGGGGGAAGGAATGAGCAGTTCTTC.

J is TRBJ1-1 and V is TRBV7-9; no firm D call. V gave up 2 bases and J gave up 2 bases, with 9 bases separating them. CDR3 size: 14 residues. Germline V CDR1 and CDR2: SEHNR, FQNEAQ (reference sequence). CDR3 sequence (DNA): TGTGCCAGCAGCTTATGGGGATCAAACACTGAAGCTTTCTTT. This sequence encodes CASSLWGSNTEAFF.

V is TRBV7-2 and J is TRBJ1-6; maybe TRBD1 (5 bases). CDR1 and CDR2 from the germline V gene are SGHTA and FQGNSA. The CDR3 is made up of 17 amino acids. The V end was cut by 2 bases, the J end by 5 bases, with 16 bases between. The CDR3 region is CASSLPQGLPHNSPLHF. The CDR3 DNA is TGTGCCAGCAGCTTACCTCAGGGACTACCGCATAATTCACCCCTCCACTTT.

J is TRBJ2-2 and V is TRBV6-1, with 8 positions matching TRBD1. CDR1 is MNHNS and CDR2 is SASEGT in the germline V gene. The CDR3 sequence is 16 residues long. After removal of 2 bases from V and 2 bases from J, the junction contained 4 bases not matched to a gene. The CDR3 bases are TGTGCCAGCAGTGAATCCGGGACAGGCAACACCGGGGAGCTGTTTTTT. Residues: CASSESGTGNTGELFF.

The chain carries TRBV4-3 and TRBJ1-3; D ambiguous. CDR1 is LGHNA and CDR2 is YSLEER in the germline V gene. The CDR3 length is 15 residues. V was cut by 1 base and J by 0 bases, with 7 bases left in between. This CDR3 is CASSQGWGSGNTIYF. The CDR3 DNA follows: TGCGCCAGCAGCCAAGGTTGGGGCTCTGGAAACACCATATATTTT.

The chain is built from TRBV5-4 and TRBJ2-5; 7 bases are shared with TRBD1. Germline CDR1 and CDR2: SGHNT and YYREEE (reference sequence). The CDR3 is 13 residues long. V gave up 4 bases and J gave up 5 bases; unmatched junction bases: 5. In nucleotides, the CDR3 is TGTGCCAGCAGCCCACAGGGGCGGGAGACCCAGTACTTC. Amino acids: CASSPQGRETQYF.

The chain has TRBV6-2 or TRBV6-3 and TRBJ1-2; TRBD1 matches at 10 bases. The V gene end was trimmed by 2 bases and the J gene end by 7 bases; junction bases not matched to a gene: 7. The length of the CDR3 is 15 residues. The V gene's germline CDR1 is MNHEY and CDR2 SVGEGT. Here the CDR3 DNA reads TGTGCCAGCAGTTACCACCAGGACAGGGGGTCTGGCTACACCTTC. It translates to CASSYHQDRGSGYTF.

The sample holds a few counts of this clone. V and J are TRBV27 and TRBJ2-7, with D possibly TRBD2 on 5 matching bases. The V end was cut by 4 bases, the J end by 3 bases, with 16 bases between. The CDR3 totals 15 residues. CDR1 is MNHEY and CDR2 is SMNVEV in the germline V gene (reference sequence). CDR3 loop: CASSSLTRISYEQYF. CDR3 bases: TGTGCCAGCAGTTCCCTAACTAGGATTAGCTACGAGCAGTACTTC.

The chain is built from TRBV5-1 and TRBJ1-3; tentative D call: TRBD1 (6 bases). CDR1 is SGHRS and CDR2 is YFSETQ in the germline V gene. Trimming took 3 bases from V and 4 from J, leaving 17 bases between them. This CDR3 has 16 residues. DNA of the CDR3: TGCGCCAGCAGCTCTGGACAGTTCATCTCCGGAAACACCATATATTTT. Translating it yields CASSSGQFISGNTIYF.

The rearrangement uses TRBV18 and TRBJ2-1; 11 nucleotides align to TRBD2. This CDR3 comprises 15 residues. Unmatched junction bases numbered 4, after V lost 2 bases and J lost 7 bases. Germline V gene data show CDR1 as KGHSH and CDR2 as LQKENI. This CDR3 reads CASSPRASGGNEQFF. The CDR3 nucleotides are TGTGCCAGCTCACCAAGGGCTAGCGGGGGGAATGAGCAGTTCTTC. The full variable domain, with the rest looked up from reference TRBV18 and TRBJ2-1, is NAGVMQNPRHLVRRRGQEARLRCSPMKGHSHVYWYRQLPEEGLKFMVYLQKENIIDESGMPKERFSAEFPKEGPSILRIQQVVRGDSAAYFCASSPRASGGNEQFFGPGTRLTVL.

The genes are TRBV19 and TRBJ2-3, with D perhaps matching TRBD1 (6 bases). Looked up from germline, CDR1 is LNHDA and CDR2 is SQIVND (reference sequence). The CDR3 is 17 residues long. V lost 5 bases and J 0 bases, leaving 18 bases between the germline ends. The CDR3 spells CASSPQAGTLSTDTQYF. In DNA, the CDR3 is TGTGCCAGTAGTCCCCAGGCCGGGACATTAAGCACAGATACGCAGTATTTT.

The V and J genes are TRBV9 and TRBJ2-2; D is possibly TRBD2 (6 bases). The CDR3 is 15 residues long. Germline values: CDR1 SGDLS, CDR2 YYNGEE. Trimming shortened V by 3 bases and J by 4 bases, and 13 bases separated the two germline ends. Here the CDR3 reads CASSATKTSTGELFF. The CDR3 nucleotides read TGTGCCAGCAGCGCCACGAAGACTAGCACCGGGGAGCTGTTTTTT.

This rearrangement joins TRBV19 to TRBJ2-7; 13 nucleotides line up with TRBD2. V lost 1 base, J lost 4 bases, and 7 bases stayed unmatched. CDR1 LNHDA and CDR2 SQIVND come from the germline V gene (reference sequence). This CDR3 is built from 17 residues. CDR3 region: CASSIGSRTSGGYEQYF. Written as DNA, the CDR3 is TGTGCCAGTAGTATAGGCTCCCGGACTAGCGGGGGTTACGAGCAGTACTTC.

This sequence joins TRBV7-2 and TRBJ2-2; tentatively, D is TRBD1 (6 bases). V lost 0 bases, J lost 5 bases, and 10 bases lay in between. Per the germline V gene, CDR1 is SGHTA and CDR2 is FQGNSA. The CDR3 has 15 amino acids. CDR3 region: CASSLAWGRTGELFF. The CDR3, as DNA: TGTGCCAGCAGCTTAGCATGGGGGCGGACCGGGGAGCTGTTTTTT.

The gene calls are TRBV7-2 and TRBJ1-3; D uncertain. Germline loops: CDR1 SGHTA, CDR2 FQGNSA. Trimming left V 0 bases short and J 4 bases short, with 13 bases between. The length of the CDR3 is 16 residues. CDR3 region: CASSLAPGNGGNTIYF. DNA for the CDR3: TGTGCCAGCAGCTTAGCCCCGGGGAATGGAGGAAACACCATATATTTT.

This chain connects TRBV11-2 to TRBJ2-2; 7 bases agree with TRBD2. The CDR3 has 18 residues. Germline V gene lookup returns CDR1 SGHAT and CDR2 FQNNGV. V trimming: 7 bases; J trimming: 1 base; junction bases outside the gene matches: 15. The CDR3 here is CASTSFFGTILNTGELFF. CDR3 nucleotide sequence: TGTGCCAGCACCTCTTTTTTTGGGACTATTCTGAACACCGGGGAGCTGTTTTTT.

The J gene is TRBJ1-5, the V gene TRBV2; 7 bases are a match to TRBD1. V dropped 6 bases and J dropped 7; count of bases not matched to a gene: 9. The CDR3 has 14 residues. Germline CDR1 reads SNHLY; CDR2 reads FYNNEI. The CDR3 sequence: CASSLTGAKQPQHF. The CDR3 nucleotides are TGTGCCAGCAGCTTAACAGGGGCCAAGCAGCCCCAGCATTTT. Combining the CDR3 with reference TRBV2 and TRBJ1-5 gives the whole variable domain EPEVTQTPSHQVTQMGQEVILRCVPISNHLYFYWYRQILGQKVEFLVSFYNNEISEKSEIFDDQFSVERPDGSNFTLKIRSTKLEDSAMYFCASSLTGAKQPQHFGDGTRLSIL.

The chain uses TRBV27 and TRBJ2-1; D gene uncertain. CDR1 is MNHEY and CDR2 is SMNVEV in the germline V gene (reference sequence). The CDR3 is made up of 17 amino acids. Trimming cost V 6 bases and J 0 bases, with 18 bases left between them. The CDR3 region has the DNA TGTGCCAGCAGAATGGACCGACGGACGAGCTCCTACAATGAGCAGTTCTTC. Amino acid sequence: CASRMDRRTSSYNEQFF.

The chain employs TRBV29-1 and TRBJ1-2; 10 bases are a match to TRBD1. The CDR3 extends over 15 amino acids. Germline values: CDR1 SQVTM, CDR2 ANQGSEA. V lost 5 bases and J lost 5; bases outside the gene matches: 11. The CDR3 is CSVRTGGTFLYGYTF. The CDR3 nucleotides are TGCAGCGTTCGGACAGGGGGGACTTTCCTTTATGGCTACACCTTC.

The chain uses TRBV7-2 and TRBJ1-2, with a weak D call TRBD1 (5 bases). The CDR3 length is 13 residues. CDR1 SGHTA and CDR2 FQGNSA come from the germline V gene. Trimming took off 4 bases at V and 8 bases at J, with 14 bases between the two ends. CDR3 sequence (DNA): TGTGCCAGCAGCTGGGACCGCTCTATGGGCTACACCTTC. Translation gives CASSWDRSMGYTF.

This chain uses TRBV10-3 with TRBJ2-3, with D perhaps TRBD2 (7 bases). The CDR3 length is 14 residues. V gave up 4 bases and J gave up 3 bases, with 11 bases separating them. Per the germline V gene, CDR1 is ENHRY and CDR2 is SYGVKD. As DNA, the CDR3 is TGTGCCATCAGTGGAGGGGGGGGGACAGATACGCAGTATTTT. This encodes CAISGGGGTDTQYF.

This clone has just one count. V is TRBV7-9 and J is TRBJ2-5; D possibly uses TRBD1 or TRBD2 (5 bases each). Germline loops: CDR1 SEHNR, CDR2 FQNEAQ (reference sequence). The CDR3 has 14 residues. V was pared by 5 bases and J by 2 bases, with 12 bases between. The CDR3 region has the DNA TGTGCCAGCAGCCGGGACGCAACACAAGAGACCCAGTACTTC. It encodes CASSRDATQETQYF.

The chain carries TRBV5-4 and TRBJ2-7, with 8 bases lining up with TRBD2. CDR3 length equals 15 residues. In germline, CDR1 is SGHNT, CDR2 YYREEE (reference sequence). Trimming took 4 bases from V and 2 from J; bases not matched to a gene: 8. The CDR3 sequence: CASSPGRGITYEQYF. Here the CDR3 DNA reads TGTGCCAGCAGCCCCGGGAGGGGCATCACCTACGAGCAGTACTTC.

This clone was counted only a few times. The genes are TRBV19 and TRBJ2-7, with TRBD1 matching over 7 bases. Looked up from germline, CDR1 is LNHDA and CDR2 is SQIVND (reference sequence). The V segment lost 5 bases and the J segment 3 bases; nucleotides outside the gene matches: 10. The CDR3 is made up of 15 amino acids. The CDR3, as DNA: TGTGCCAGTAGTTCGACCGGGACAGTCAACTACGAGCAGTACTTC. Its translation is CASSSTGTVNYEQYF. Supplemented by reference TRBV19 and TRBJ2-7, the full variable domain reads DGGITQSPKYLFRKEGQNVTLSCEQNLNHDAMYWYRQDPGQGLRLIYYSQIVNDFQKGDIAEGYSVSREKKESFPLTVTSAQKNPTAFYLCASSSTGTVNYEQYFGPGTRLTVT.

The chain is built from TRBV24-1 and TRBJ2-5, with 9 bases matching TRBD2. Germline V lookup: CDR1 KGHDR, CDR2 SFDVKD. V lost 10 bases and J lost 3; bases outside the gene matches: 2. The CDR3 covers 12 residues. Written as DNA, the CDR3 is TGTGCCACTCAGCGGGGGGAAGAGACCCAGTACTTC. Protein: CATQRGEETQYF.

The V call is TRBV5-4, the J call TRBJ2-5; TRBD1 is a possible D gene (6 bases). Germline values: CDR1 SGHNT, CDR2 YYREEE (reference sequence). This CDR3 has 14 amino acids. V was shortened by 0 bases and J by 5 bases, with 11 bases between the two germline ends. The CDR3 here is CASSLEYRVETQYF. As DNA, the CDR3 is TGTGCCAGCAGCTTGGAATACAGGGTGGAGACCCAGTACTTC.

The V and J genes are TRBV15 and TRBJ1-5; 8 bases fit TRBD1. Unmatched junction bases numbered 11, after V lost 0 bases and J lost 4 bases. The CDR3 runs 18 residues. From germline, CDR1 is LNHNV and CDR2 YYDKDF (reference sequence). CDR3 residues: CATSRDLLAGGPNQPQHF. The CDR3 DNA reads TGTGCCACCAGCAGAGATCTTTTGGCAGGGGGCCCTAATCAGCCCCAGCATTTT. Drawing the rest from reference TRBV15 and TRBJ1-5, the complete variable domain is DAMVIQNPRYQVTQFGKPVTLSCSQTLNHNVMYWYQQKSSQAPKLLFHYYDKDFNNEADTPDNFQSRRPNTSFCFLDIRSPGLGDTAMYLCATSRDLLAGGPNQPQHFGDGTRLSIL.

The chain carries TRBV7-2 and TRBJ2-3; 7 nucleotides match TRBD2. V dropped 1 base and J dropped 4; count of bases not matched to a gene: 2. Germline V lookup: CDR1 SGHTA, CDR2 FQGNSA. This CDR3 is built from 14 residues. CDR3 DNA sequence: TGTGCCAGCAGCTTAGGTAGCGGGTCAGATACGCAGTATTTT. This gives the protein CASSLGSGSDTQYF.

The chain recombines TRBV2 with TRBJ1-5; 7 bases align to TRBD1. The CDR3 is 15 amino acids. Germline CDR1 and CDR2: SNHLY and FYNNEI. J gave up 1 base and V 6 bases, and 6 bases lay outside the gene matches. The CDR3 region is CASREQGLSNQPQHF. In DNA, the CDR3 is TGTGCCAGCAGAGAACAGGGGTTAAGCAATCAGCCCCAGCATTTT.

This clone showed up just once. The junction shows a germline mismatch at one end, possibly a read error. This sequence joins TRBV28 and TRBJ2-7; 7 positions match TRBD1. The CDR3 contains 12 residues. The germline CDR1 and CDR2 sequences are MDHEN and SYDVKM. The CDR3 spells CASSLTGREQYF. In nucleotides, the CDR3 is TGTGCCAGCAGCTTGACAGGGCGTGAGCAGTATTTC. Full variable domain (outside the CDR3, taken from reference TRBV28 and TRBJ2-7): DVKVTQSSRYLVKRTGEKVFLECVQDMDHENMFWYRQDPGLGLRLIYFSYDVKMKEKGDIPEGYSVSREKKERFSLILESASTNQTSMYLCASSLTGREQYFGPGTRLTVT.